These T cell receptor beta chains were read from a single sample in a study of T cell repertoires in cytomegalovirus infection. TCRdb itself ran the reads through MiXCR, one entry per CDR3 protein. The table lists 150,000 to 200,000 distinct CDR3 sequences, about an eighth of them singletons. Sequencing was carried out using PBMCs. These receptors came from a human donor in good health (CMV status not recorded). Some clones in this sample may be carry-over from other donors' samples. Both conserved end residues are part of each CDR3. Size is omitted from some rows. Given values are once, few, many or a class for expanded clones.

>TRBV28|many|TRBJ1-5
CASSGTGRNQPQHF
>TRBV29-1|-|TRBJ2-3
CSVEDQGREGSDTQYF
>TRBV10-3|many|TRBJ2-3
CAISELKGGSTDTQYF
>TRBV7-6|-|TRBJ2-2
CASSFENTGELFF
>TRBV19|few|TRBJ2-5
CASSIEEETQYF
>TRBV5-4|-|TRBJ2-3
CASTPGGGNTDTQYF
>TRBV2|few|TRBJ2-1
CASSAYLLAGGHDEQFF
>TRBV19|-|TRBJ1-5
CASSMGLSERQPQHF
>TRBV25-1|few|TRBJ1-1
CASSPLGGIVTEAFF
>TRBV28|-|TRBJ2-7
CASSFSSGRYEQYF
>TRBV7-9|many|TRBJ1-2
CASSSPAQGTYGYTF
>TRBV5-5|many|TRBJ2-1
CASSLGRPGNEQFF
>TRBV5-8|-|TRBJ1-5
CASSSREFSNQPQHF
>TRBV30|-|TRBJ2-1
CAWRAGVYNEQFF
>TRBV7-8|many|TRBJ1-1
CASSLVAGATEAFF
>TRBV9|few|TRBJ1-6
CASSVGAVGSYNSPLHF
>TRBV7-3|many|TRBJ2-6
CASSRNGGSGANVLTF
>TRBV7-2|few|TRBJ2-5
CASSLVRMETQYF
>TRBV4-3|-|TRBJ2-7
CASSQDPGLAIHEQYF
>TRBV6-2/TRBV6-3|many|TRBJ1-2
CASSNRAGLGYTF
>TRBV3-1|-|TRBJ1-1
CASSQGYGNTEAFF
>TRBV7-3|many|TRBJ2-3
CASSSTGGDDTQYF
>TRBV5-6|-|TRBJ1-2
CASSSRGREVNGYTF
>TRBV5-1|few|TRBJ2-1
CASSIGQFNEQFF
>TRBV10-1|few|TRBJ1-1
CANTTETLIDSMKGAFF
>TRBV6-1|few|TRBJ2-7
CASSLRDTFYEQYF
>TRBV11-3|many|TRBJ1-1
CASSLPGESTEAFF
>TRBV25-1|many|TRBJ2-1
CASSATSGGAKGNEQFF
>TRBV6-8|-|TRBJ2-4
CASRERWRENIQYF
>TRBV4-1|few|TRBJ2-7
CASSQDASSGSYEQYF
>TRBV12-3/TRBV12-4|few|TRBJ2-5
CASSSSTSGGRETQYF
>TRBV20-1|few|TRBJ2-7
CSARVAGLTYEQYF
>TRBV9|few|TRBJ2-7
CASSLGGWYADEQYF
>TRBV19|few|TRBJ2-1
CASSLYRLAGGREQFF
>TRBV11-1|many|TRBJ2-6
CASRDRGIWSGANVLTF
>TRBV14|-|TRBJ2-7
CASSQAISGYPAYEQYF
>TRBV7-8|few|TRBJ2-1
CASSWSGSSYNEQFF
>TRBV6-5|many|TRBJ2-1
CASSYPILGSGGAWYNEQFF
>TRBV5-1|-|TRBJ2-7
CASSARDRGQDEQYF
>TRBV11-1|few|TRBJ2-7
CASSTPGTGVSYEQYF